These 30 T cell receptor beta chains share one sample of origin, sequenced in a study of T-cell reconstitution after alpha-beta-depleted transplantation in children. As it was prepared, the TCRbeta library received unique molecular identifiers. TCRdb analysed the PCR reads with MiXCR anew, one entry per CDR3 protein. The sample gives 500,000 to 600,000 distinct CDR3 sequences, 25% to 30% of which show up once; approximately 33% is in the top ten. Sequencing was performed on PBMCs, taken before TCRalphabeta/CD19-depleted stem cell transplant. The receptors were gathered from a boy younger than two with Wiskott-Aldrich syndrome, due to receive a stem cell transplant.

This clonotype was detected a few times. This rearrangement joins TRBV5-1 to TRBJ2-7; D not certain. This CDR3 has 14 residues. The germline gives CDR1 SGHRS, CDR2 YFSETQ. Trimming took off 0 bases at V and 2 bases at J, with 9 bases between the two ends. The CDR3 is CASSLGWGAYEQYF. As DNA, the CDR3 is TGCGCCAGCAGCTTGGGGTGGGGTGCCTACGAGCAGTACTTC.

This chain connects TRBV4-2 to TRBJ2-1; a weak D match, TRBD1 (5 bases). Germline CDR1 and CDR2: LGHNA and YNFKEQ. V lost 1 base to trimming and J lost 8 bases, with 9 bases between them. The CDR3 has 13 amino acids. The CDR3 loop is CASSQVRGDEQFF. The CDR3, as DNA: TGTGCCAGCAGCCAAGTAAGGGGCGATGAGCAGTTCTTC.

The chain joins TRBV5-1 to TRBJ2-2; D uncertain. From germline, CDR1 is SGHRS and CDR2 YFSETQ. This CDR3 has 13 residues. Trimming shortened V by 4 bases and J by 5 bases, and 9 bases separated the two germline ends. The CDR3 DNA reads TGCGCCAGCAGCCCCAGTCAAACCGGGGAGCTGTTTTTT. It translates to CASSPSQTGELFF.

CDR3 region: CASSQVAQGVGQPQHF. CDR3 in DNA: TGCGCCAGCAGCCAAGTCGCCCAGGGGGTGGGTCAGCCCCAGCATTTT. The genes are TRBV4-1 and TRBJ1-5, with 7 nucleotides matching TRBD1. CDR3 length equals 16 residues. Germline V gene sequence: CDR1 MGHRA, CDR2 YSYEKL. The V and J ends lost 1 base and 6 bases, in that order; junction bases with no gene match: 9.

V is TRBV10-3 and J is TRBJ1-1, with D possibly TRBD1 on 5 matching bases. With 8 bases removed from V and 4 bases from J, the gap between germline ends came to 14 bases. CDR3 length: 13 amino acids. Germline V gene sequence: CDR1 ENHRY, CDR2 SYGVKD. The CDR3 reads CAILRGAGTEAFF. DNA for the CDR3: TGTGCCATCCTCCGAGGGGCGGGCACTGAAGCTTTCTTT.

There are a few counts of this clonotype. The CDR3 reads CASSPGPIITDTQYF. The CDR3 bases are TGCGCCAGCAGCCCGGGACCGATTATCACAGATACGCAGTATTTT. The chain employs TRBV5-1 and TRBJ2-3; D might be TRBD1 or TRBD2, each matching 5 bases. This CDR3 region has 15 residues. The germline V gene has CDR1 SGHRS and CDR2 YFSETQ. The V end lost 4 bases, the J end lost 2 bases, and 14 bases lay between the germline ends.

This clonotype was counted between two and nine times. As DNA, the CDR3 is TGCGCCAGCAGCTTGGTAGAGAACACCGGGGAGCTGTTTTTT. Encoded protein: CASSLVENTGELFF. This chain uses TRBV5-1 with TRBJ2-2, with unresolved D. This CDR3 has 14 amino acids. V lost 0 bases and J 1 base, leaving 4 bases between the germline ends. Germline V lookup: CDR1 SGHRS, CDR2 YFSETQ.

The chain links TRBV12-3 or TRBV12-4 to TRBJ2-2, with 7 nucleotides matching TRBD2. This CDR3 spans 14 amino acids. V shed 8 bases, J shed 4 bases, and the junction held 7 bases outside the gene matches. CDR3 loop: CASALGEGTGELFF. CDR3 DNA: TGTGCCAGCGCCTTGGGGGAGGGCACCGGGGAGCTGTTTTTT.

This clonotype was found a few times. The chain couples TRBV3-1 to TRBJ2-1; 12 bases are a match to TRBD2. V shed 4 bases, J shed 4 bases, and the junction held 8 bases outside the gene matches. Germline CDR1 and CDR2: LGHDT and YNNKEL (reference sequence). CDR3 length: 17 residues. CDR3 region: CASSRRLAGAGYNEQFF. The CDR3 DNA reads TGTGCCAGCAGCCGACGACTAGCGGGAGCAGGATACAATGAGCAGTTCTTC.

In its sample, this clonotype was seen a few times. The chain employs TRBV24-1 and TRBJ2-2; D is unclear. The germline CDR1 and CDR2 sequences are KGHDR and SFDVKD. This CDR3 spans 13 amino acids. Trimming pared 7 bases from V and 4 bases from J, leaving 9 bases between. The CDR3 DNA reads as TGTGCCACCAGCCAAGTCGGCACCGGGGAGCTGTTTTTT. Protein product: CATSQVGTGELFF.

The V call is TRBV12-3 or TRBV12-4, the J call TRBJ2-5; a possible D gene is TRBD1 (5 bases). The CDR3 totals 14 residues. V was trimmed by 3 bases and J by 2 bases, leaving 10 bases between them. CDR3 nucleotides: TGTGCCAGCAGTTTTAGGGGCAGGCAAGAGACCCAGTACTTC. Translating it yields CASSFRGRQETQYF.

This clonotype occurred a few times. The genes are TRBV5-1 and TRBJ2-1; either TRBD1 or TRBD2 may supply D (7 bases each). Germline V gene lookup returns CDR1 SGHRS and CDR2 YFSETQ. The V end lost 4 bases, the J end lost 0 bases, and 29 bases lay between the germline ends. The CDR3 covers 21 residues. For the CDR3, the DNA is TGCGCCAGCAGCCGTACAGCGGGGACAGAGCACCGCATTAGCTCCTACAATGAGCAGTTCTTC. Translating it yields CASSRTAGTEHRISSYNEQFF.

This clonotype was observed a handful of times. V is TRBV20-1 and J is TRBJ2-3; no clear D gene. The CDR3 spans 13 residues. Germline-derived CDR1 and CDR2 are DFQATT and SNEGSKA (reference sequence). Trimming left V 1 base short and J 1 base short, with 6 bases between. This CDR3 is CSARGPGTDTQYF. CDR3 nucleotide sequence: TGCAGTGCTAGAGGACCCGGCACAGATACGCAGTATTTT.

This rearrangement joins TRBV4-1 to TRBJ2-5; TRBD2 aligns across 10 bases. There are 17 residues in the CDR3. CDR1 MGHRA and CDR2 YSYEKL come from the germline V gene. V was pared by 4 bases and J by 3 bases, with 11 bases of the junction left unmatched. CDR3 DNA sequence: TGCGCCAGCAGCCCCCTTCCCGGGACTAGCGTGGAAGAGACCCAGTACTTC. This translates into CASSPLPGTSVEETQYF.

This clonotype turned up a few times. The rearrangement joins TRBV5-1 to TRBJ2-5, with 10 bases matching TRBD2. Germline V gene lookup returns CDR1 SGHRS and CDR2 YFSETQ. Unmatched junction bases numbered 7, after V lost 4 bases and J lost 4 bases. The CDR3 runs 15 residues. The CDR3: CASSTGLAVGETQYF. Written as DNA, the CDR3 is TGCGCCAGCAGCACCGGACTAGCGGTAGGAGAGACCCAGTACTTC.

The gene calls are TRBV10-3 and TRBJ2-1; D uncertain. V lost 10 bases to trimming and J lost 6 bases, with 19 bases between them. Germline loops: CDR1 ENHRY, CDR2 SYGVKD. The CDR3 runs 14 residues. The CDR3 region is CATLKNQASNEQFF. The CDR3 DNA reads as TGTGCCACCCTAAAGAACCAGGCGAGCAATGAGCAGTTCTTC.

This sequence joins TRBV5-1 and TRBJ2-5, with TRBD2 identical over 13 bases. Per germline, CDR1 SGHRS and CDR2 YFSETQ. V lost 4 bases and J lost 5; bases outside the gene matches: 8. The CDR3 runs 16 residues. The CDR3 sequence: CASSPRTSGSYETQYF. Here the CDR3 DNA reads TGCGCCAGCAGCCCACGGACTAGCGGGAGTTATGAGACCCAGTACTTC.

The CDR3 DNA sequence: TGTGCCAGTATGGTATTGGGGGGCCATGAGCAGTTCTTC. This codes for CASMVLGGHEQFF. J is TRBJ2-1 and V is TRBV19; D may match TRBD1 or TRBD2 (6 bases each). Between the trimmed V and J ends, which lost 7 bases and 8 bases, there was a span of 15 bases. The length of the CDR3 is 13 residues. The germline CDR1 and CDR2 sequences are LNHDA and SQIVND (reference sequence).

V gene TRBV4-2 combines with J gene TRBJ1-5; no clear D gene. CDR3 length equals 16 residues. Between the trimmed V and J ends, which lost 1 base and 1 base, there was a span of 11 bases. Germline loops: CDR1 LGHNA, CDR2 YNFKEQ. The CDR3 nucleotides read TGTGCCAGCAGCCAAGCTTTAGGTTCGAGCAATCAGCCCCAGCATTTT. This translates into CASSQALGSSNQPQHF.

V and J are TRBV12-3 or TRBV12-4 and TRBJ2-1; the match to TRBD2 covers 9 bases. CDR3 size: 15 residues. The junction had 9 bases not matched to a gene; V was cut back by 7 bases and J by 5 bases. This CDR3 is CASNRLTSGDNEQFF. The CDR3 nucleotides read TGTGCCAGCAACCGGCTGACTAGCGGTGACAATGAGCAGTTCTTC.

The DNA for the CDR3 is TGTGCCACCAGCAGGTTTGGGGGAGGTGCCTACGAGCAGTACTTC. Translated, it gives CATSRFGGGAYEQYF. V and J are TRBV15 and TRBJ2-7; D may be TRBD2 (6 bases). Trimming cost V 3 bases and J 2 bases, with 14 bases left between them. Germline assignment: CDR1 LNHNV and CDR2 YYDKDF (reference sequence). This CDR3 spans 15 amino acids.

The V and J genes are TRBV20-1 and TRBJ2-5; 8 nucleotides align to TRBD2. The CDR3 is 15 amino acids. After removal of 4 bases from V and 5 bases from J, the junction contained 12 bases not matched to a gene. Germline V gene sequence: CDR1 DFQATT, CDR2 SNEGSKA (reference sequence). DNA of the CDR3: TGCAGTGCTACTGGGGAGCGGGAGACTAAGGAGACCCAGTACTTC. Translating gives CSATGERETKETQYF.

Only a few counts were recorded for this clonotype. The V gene is TRBV12-3 or TRBV12-4, the J gene TRBJ1-4, with 8 bases lining up with TRBD1. The trim removed 4 bases at V and 5 bases at J, leaving 9 bases unmatched. This CDR3 has 16 residues. CDR3 region: CASSSWSRTGNEKLFF. The CDR3 DNA reads TGTGCCAGCAGTTCCTGGTCCCGGACAGGGAATGAAAAACTGTTTTTT.

This clonotype was found a few times. The chain combines TRBV6-1 with TRBJ2-1; D gene ambiguous. The CDR3 totals 14 residues. V was shortened by 1 base and J by 0 bases, with 4 bases between the two germline ends. Germline V gives CDR1 MNHNS, CDR2 SASEGT. CDR3 in amino acids: CASSEGVSYNEQFF. CDR3 nucleotide sequence: TGTGCCAGCAGTGAAGGGGTCTCCTACAATGAGCAGTTCTTC.

The chain uses TRBV24-1 and TRBJ2-3, with D perhaps TRBD2 (5 bases). CDR3 size: 17 residues. V shed 3 bases and J shed 0 bases, with 15 bases lying between them. Germline V gene sequence: CDR1 KGHDR, CDR2 SFDVKD. CDR3 sequence: CATSDPYPSPSTDTQYF. The CDR3 DNA reads as TGTGCCACCAGTGATCCTTACCCTAGCCCCAGCACAGATACGCAGTATTTT.

The V gene is TRBV5-1, the J gene TRBJ2-3; no definite D call. CDR1 and CDR2 (germline): SGHRS, YFSETQ. The CDR3 sequence is 13 residues long. Trimming left V 6 bases short and J 6 bases short, with 14 bases between. The CDR3 reads CASNLDGLDTQYF. In nucleotides, the CDR3 is TGCGCCAGCAACCTGGACGGGTTGGATACGCAGTATTTT. Combining the CDR3 with reference TRBV5-1 and TRBJ2-3 gives the whole variable domain KAGVTQTPRYLIKTRGQQVTLSCSPISGHRSVSWYQQTPGQGLQFLFEYFSETQRNKGNFPGRFSGRQFSNSRSEMNVSTLELGDSALYLCASNLDGLDTQYFGPGTRLTVL.

The CDR3 loop reads CSAREHSVSYNEQFF. As DNA, the CDR3 is TGCAGTGCTAGAGAGCATAGCGTATCCTACAATGAGCAGTTCTTC. This chain links TRBV20-1 with TRBJ2-1; the D gene is possibly TRBD2 (5 bases). Germline assignment: CDR1 DFQATT and CDR2 SNEGSKA (reference sequence). Between the trimmed V and J ends, which lost 0 bases and 1 base, there was a span of 10 bases. The CDR3 contains 15 residues.

This clonotype has just a few counts. V usage is TRBV24-1 and J usage is TRBJ2-1; D call uncertain. The V gene's germline CDR1 is KGHDR and CDR2 SFDVKD. Trimming left V 7 bases short and J 0 bases short, with 6 bases between. The CDR3 consists of 13 residues. For the CDR3, the DNA is TGTGCCACCAGCACGAGCTCCTACAATGAGCAGTTCTTC. Translating gives CATSTSSYNEQFF.

The genes are TRBV5-1 and TRBJ2-7; D remains unclear. V was trimmed by 0 bases and J by 3 bases, leaving 7 bases between them. The CDR3 is made up of 13 amino acids. The germline gives CDR1 SGHRS, CDR2 YFSETQ. For the CDR3, the DNA is TGCGCCAGCAGCTTGGAGCCCTACTACGAGCAGTACTTC. Translating gives CASSLEPYYEQYF.

The V call is TRBV5-1, the J call TRBJ2-3, with D tentatively TRBD2 (5 bases). This CDR3 region has 15 residues. Deletions cut 0 bases from V and 2 bases from J, with 10 bases between. Germline-derived CDR1 and CDR2 are SGHRS and YFSETQ. The CDR3 loop reads CASSLGLAFTDTQYF. As DNA, the CDR3 is TGCGCCAGCAGCTTGGGGCTAGCTTTCACAGATACGCAGTATTTT.